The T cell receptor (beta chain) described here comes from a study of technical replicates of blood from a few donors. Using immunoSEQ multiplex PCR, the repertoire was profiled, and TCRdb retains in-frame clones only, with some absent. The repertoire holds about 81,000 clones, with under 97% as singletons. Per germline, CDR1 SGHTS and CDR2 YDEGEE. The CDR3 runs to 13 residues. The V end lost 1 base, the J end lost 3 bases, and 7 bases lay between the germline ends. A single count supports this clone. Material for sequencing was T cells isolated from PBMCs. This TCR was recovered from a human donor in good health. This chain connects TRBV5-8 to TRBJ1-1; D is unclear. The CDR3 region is CASSLQPDTEAFF. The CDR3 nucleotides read TGTGCCAGCAGCTTGCAACCGGACACTGAAGCTTTCTTT.